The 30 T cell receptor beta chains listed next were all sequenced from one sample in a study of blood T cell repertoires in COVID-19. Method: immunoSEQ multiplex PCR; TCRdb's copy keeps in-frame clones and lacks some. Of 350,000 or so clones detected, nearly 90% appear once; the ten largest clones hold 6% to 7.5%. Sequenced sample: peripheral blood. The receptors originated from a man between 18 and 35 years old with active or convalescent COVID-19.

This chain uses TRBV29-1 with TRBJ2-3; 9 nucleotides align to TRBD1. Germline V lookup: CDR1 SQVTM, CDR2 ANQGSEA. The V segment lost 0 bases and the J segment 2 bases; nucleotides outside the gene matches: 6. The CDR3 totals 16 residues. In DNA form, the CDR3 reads TGCAGCGTTGAAGATGCGGGACAGGGACCCACAGATACGCAGTATTTT. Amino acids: CSVEDAGQGPTDTQYF.

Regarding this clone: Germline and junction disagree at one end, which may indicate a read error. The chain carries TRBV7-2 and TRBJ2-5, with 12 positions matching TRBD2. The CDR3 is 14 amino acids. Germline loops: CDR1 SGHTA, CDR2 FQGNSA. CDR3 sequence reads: CASSLAGGLETQYF. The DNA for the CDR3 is TGTGCCAGCAGCCTAGCGGGGGGGCTCGAGACCCAGTACTTC.

CDR3 coding DNA: TGTGCCAGCAGCTTCGGGGGGACGCTGGAGACCCAGTACTTC. Its protein product is CASSFGGTLETQYF. J is TRBJ2-5 and V is TRBV7-2; TRBD2 agrees at 7 bases. After removal of 3 bases from V and 5 bases from J, the junction contained 6 bases not matched to a gene. Germline CDR1 is SGHTA and CDR2 is FQGNSA. This CDR3 has 14 residues.

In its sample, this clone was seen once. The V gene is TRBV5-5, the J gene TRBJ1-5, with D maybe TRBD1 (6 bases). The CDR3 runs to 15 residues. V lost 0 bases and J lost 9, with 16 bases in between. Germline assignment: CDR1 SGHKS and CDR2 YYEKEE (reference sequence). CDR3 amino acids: CASSLGGQGITPQHF. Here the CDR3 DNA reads TGTGCCAGCAGCTTGGGGGGGCAGGGGATTACGCCCCAGCATTTT.

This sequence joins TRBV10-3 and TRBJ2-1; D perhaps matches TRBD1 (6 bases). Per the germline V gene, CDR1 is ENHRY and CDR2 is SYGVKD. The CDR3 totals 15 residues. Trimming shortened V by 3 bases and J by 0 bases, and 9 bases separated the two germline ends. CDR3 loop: CAISDRDTSYNEQFF. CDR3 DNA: TGTGCCATCAGTGACCGGGACACCTCCTACAATGAGCAGTTCTTC.

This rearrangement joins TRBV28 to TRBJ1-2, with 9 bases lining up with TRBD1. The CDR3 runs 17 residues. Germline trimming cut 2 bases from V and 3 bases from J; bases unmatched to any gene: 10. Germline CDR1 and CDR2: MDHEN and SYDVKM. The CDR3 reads CASSLKQGARTHYGYTF. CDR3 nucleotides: TGTGCCAGCAGTTTAAAACAGGGGGCTCGTACACACTATGGCTACACCTTC.

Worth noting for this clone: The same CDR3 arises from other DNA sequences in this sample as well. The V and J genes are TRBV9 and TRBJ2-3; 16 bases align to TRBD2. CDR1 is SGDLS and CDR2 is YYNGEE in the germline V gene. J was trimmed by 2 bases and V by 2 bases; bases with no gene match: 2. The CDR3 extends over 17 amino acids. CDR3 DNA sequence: TGTGCCAGCAGCGTGGGACTAGCGGGGGGGCTCACAGATACGCAGTATTTT. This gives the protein CASSVGLAGGLTDTQYF. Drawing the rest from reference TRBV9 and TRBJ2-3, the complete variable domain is DSGVTQTPKHLITATGQRVTLRCSPRSGDLSVYWYQQSLDQGLQFLIQYYNGEERAKGNILERFSAQQFPDLHSELNLSSLELGDSALYFCASSVGLAGGLTDTQYFGPGTRLTVL.

The CDR3 nucleotides read TGTGCCAGCAGCTTAGGTCGGAACACTGAAGCTTTCTTT. It encodes CASSLGRNTEAFF. The V gene is TRBV11-2, the J gene TRBJ1-1; D is unresolved. The germline CDR1 and CDR2 sequences are SGHAT and FQNNGV. The germline V and J ends were trimmed by 1 base and 1 base, with 4 bases remaining between them. The CDR3 covers 13 residues.

The CDR3 sequence is CASSRRLDNEQFF. The CDR3 coding sequence is TGTGCCAGCAGCCGGCGGCTTGACAATGAGCAGTTCTTC. This rearrangement joins TRBV7-9 to TRBJ2-1; unclear D gene. The CDR3 totals 13 residues. Looked up from germline, CDR1 is SEHNR and CDR2 is FQNEAQ (reference sequence). Trimming removed 5 bases from V and 5 bases from J, with 10 bases in between. The full variable domain, with the rest looked up from reference TRBV7-9 and TRBJ2-1, is DTGVSQNPRHKITKRGQNVTFRCDPISEHNRLYWYRQTLGQGPEFLTYFQNEAQLEKSRLLSDRFSAERPKGSFSTLEIQRTEQGDSAMYLCASSRRLDNEQFFGPGTRLTVL.

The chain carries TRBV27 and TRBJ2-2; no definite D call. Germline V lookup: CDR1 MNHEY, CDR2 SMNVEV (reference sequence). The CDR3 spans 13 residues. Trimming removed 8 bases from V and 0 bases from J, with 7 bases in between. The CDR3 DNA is TGTGCCAGCCAGGTAACGAACACCGGGGAGCTGTTTTTT. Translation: CASQVTNTGELFF.

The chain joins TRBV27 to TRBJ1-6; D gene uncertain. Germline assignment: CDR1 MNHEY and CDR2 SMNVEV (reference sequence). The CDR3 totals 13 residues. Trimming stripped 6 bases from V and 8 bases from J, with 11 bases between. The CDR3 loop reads CASSPSRYSPLHF. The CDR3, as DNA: TGTGCCAGCAGCCCTAGCCGGTATTCACCCCTCCACTTT.

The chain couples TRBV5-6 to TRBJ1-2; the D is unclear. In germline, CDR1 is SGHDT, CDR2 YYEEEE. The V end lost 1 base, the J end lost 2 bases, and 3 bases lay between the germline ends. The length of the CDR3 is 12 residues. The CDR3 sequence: CASSLTNYGYTF. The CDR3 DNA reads TGTGCCAGCAGCTTGACAAACTATGGCTACACCTTC.

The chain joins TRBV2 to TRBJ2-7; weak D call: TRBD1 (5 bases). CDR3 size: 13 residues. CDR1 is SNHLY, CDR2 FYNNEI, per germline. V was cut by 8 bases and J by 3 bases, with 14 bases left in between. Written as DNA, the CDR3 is TGTGCCAGCGGATCGACAGTCGTCTACGAGCAGTACTTC. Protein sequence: CASGSTVVYEQYF.

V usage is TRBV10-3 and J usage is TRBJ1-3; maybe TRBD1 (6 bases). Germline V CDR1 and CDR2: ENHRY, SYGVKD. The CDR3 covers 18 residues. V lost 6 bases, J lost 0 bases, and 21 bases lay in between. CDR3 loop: CAISNRDQGWFSGNTIYF. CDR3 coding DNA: TGTGCCATCAGCAACCGGGACCAGGGGTGGTTCTCTGGAAACACCATATATTTT.

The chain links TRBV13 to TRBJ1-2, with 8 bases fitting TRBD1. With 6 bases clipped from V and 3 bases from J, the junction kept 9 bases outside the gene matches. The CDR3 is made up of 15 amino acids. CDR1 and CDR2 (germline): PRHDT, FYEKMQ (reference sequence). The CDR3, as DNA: TGTGCCAGCAGACGATCCGGGACAGGCGACTATGGCTACACCTTC. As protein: CASRRSGTGDYGYTF.

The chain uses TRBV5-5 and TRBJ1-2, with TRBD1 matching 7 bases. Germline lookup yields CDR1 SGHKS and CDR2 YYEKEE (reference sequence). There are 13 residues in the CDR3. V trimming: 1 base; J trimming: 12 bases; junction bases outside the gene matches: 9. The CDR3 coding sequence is TGTGCCAGCAGCTTGTTCGATCAGGGGGTTGACACCTTC. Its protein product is CASSLFDQGVDTF. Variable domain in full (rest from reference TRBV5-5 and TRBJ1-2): DAGVTQSPTHLIKTRGQQVTLRCSPISGHKSVSWYQQVLGQGPQFIFQYYEKEERGRGNFPDRFSARQFPNYSSELNVNALLLGDSALYLCASSLFDQGVDTFGSGTRLTVV.

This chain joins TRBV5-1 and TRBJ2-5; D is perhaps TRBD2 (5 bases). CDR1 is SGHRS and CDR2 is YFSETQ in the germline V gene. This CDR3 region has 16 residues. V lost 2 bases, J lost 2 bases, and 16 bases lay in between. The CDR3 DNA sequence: TGCGCCAGCAGCTTCATTAGGAGACTACAACAAGAGACCCAGTACTTC. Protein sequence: CASSFIRRLQQETQYF.

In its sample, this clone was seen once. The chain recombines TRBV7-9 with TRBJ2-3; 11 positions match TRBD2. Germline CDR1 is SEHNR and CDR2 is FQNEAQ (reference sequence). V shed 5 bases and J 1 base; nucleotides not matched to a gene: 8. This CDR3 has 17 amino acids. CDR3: CASSQKMTSGGTDTQYF. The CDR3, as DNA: TGTGCCAGCAGCCAAAAAATGACTAGCGGGGGCACAGATACGCAGTATTTT.

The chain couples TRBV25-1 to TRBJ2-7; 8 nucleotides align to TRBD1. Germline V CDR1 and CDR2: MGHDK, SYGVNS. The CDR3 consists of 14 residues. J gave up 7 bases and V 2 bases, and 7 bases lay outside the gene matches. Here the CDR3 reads CASSEPGQVWEQYF. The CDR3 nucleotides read TGTGCCAGCAGTGAACCGGGACAGGTCTGGGAGCAGTACTTC.

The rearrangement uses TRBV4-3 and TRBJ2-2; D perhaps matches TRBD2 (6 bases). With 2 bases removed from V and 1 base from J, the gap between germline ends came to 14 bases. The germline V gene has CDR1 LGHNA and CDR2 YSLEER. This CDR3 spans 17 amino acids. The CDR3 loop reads CASSQLRGGGNTGELFF. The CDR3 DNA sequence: TGCGCCAGCAGCCAACTAAGGGGAGGAGGGAACACCGGGGAGCTGTTTTTT.

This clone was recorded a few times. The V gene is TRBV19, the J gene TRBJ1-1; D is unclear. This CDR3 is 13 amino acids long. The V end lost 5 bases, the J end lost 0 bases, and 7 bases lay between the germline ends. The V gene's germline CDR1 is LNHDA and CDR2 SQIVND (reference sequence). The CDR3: CASSSRMNTEAFF. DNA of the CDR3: TGTGCCAGTAGTTCCAGGATGAACACTGAAGCTTTCTTT.

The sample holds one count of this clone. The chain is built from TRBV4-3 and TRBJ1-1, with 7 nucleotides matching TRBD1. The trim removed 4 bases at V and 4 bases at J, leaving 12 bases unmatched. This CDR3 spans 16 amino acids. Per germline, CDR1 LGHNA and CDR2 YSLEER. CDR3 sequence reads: CASSPRWGTAITEAFF. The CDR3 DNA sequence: TGCGCCAGCAGCCCGCGGTGGGGGACAGCCATCACTGAAGCTTTCTTT.

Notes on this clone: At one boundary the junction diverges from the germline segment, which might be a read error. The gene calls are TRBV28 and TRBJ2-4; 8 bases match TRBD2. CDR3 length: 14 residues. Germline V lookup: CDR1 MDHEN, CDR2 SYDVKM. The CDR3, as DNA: TGTGCCAGCACCATCGGACTAGCCCAAAACATTCAGTACTTC. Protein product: CASTIGLAQNIQYF. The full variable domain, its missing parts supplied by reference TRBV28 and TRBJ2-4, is DVKVTQSSRYLVKRTGEKVFLECVQDMDHENMFWYRQDPGLGLRLIYFSYDVKMKEKGDIPEGYSVSREKKERFSLILESASTNQTSMYLCASTIGLAQNIQYFGAGTRLSVL.

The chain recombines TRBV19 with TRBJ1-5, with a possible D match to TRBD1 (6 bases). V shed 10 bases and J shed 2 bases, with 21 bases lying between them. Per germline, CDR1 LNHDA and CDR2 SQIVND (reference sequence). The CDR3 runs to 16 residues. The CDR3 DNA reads TGTGCCACAAATCCCGATGGGGGCGTCGGCAATCAGCCCCAGCATTTT. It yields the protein CATNPDGGVGNQPQHF.

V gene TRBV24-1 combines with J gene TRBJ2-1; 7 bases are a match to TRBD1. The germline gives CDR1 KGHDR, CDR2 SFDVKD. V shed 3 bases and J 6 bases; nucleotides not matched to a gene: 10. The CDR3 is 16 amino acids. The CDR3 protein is CATSDPSRDSANEQFF. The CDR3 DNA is TGTGCCACCAGTGATCCAAGCCGGGACAGTGCCAATGAGCAGTTCTTC.

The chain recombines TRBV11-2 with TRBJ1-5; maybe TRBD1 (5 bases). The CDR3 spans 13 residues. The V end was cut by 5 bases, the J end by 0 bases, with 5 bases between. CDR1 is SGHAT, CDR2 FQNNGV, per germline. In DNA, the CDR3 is TGTGCCAGCAGCCAGGGTAGCAATCAGCCCCAGCATTTT. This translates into CASSQGSNQPQHF.

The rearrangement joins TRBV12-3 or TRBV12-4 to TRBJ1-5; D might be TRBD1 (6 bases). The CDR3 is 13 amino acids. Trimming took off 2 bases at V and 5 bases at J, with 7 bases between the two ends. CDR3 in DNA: TGTGCCAGCAGTTTACACAGGGATCAGCCCCAGCATTTT. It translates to CASSLHRDQPQHF.

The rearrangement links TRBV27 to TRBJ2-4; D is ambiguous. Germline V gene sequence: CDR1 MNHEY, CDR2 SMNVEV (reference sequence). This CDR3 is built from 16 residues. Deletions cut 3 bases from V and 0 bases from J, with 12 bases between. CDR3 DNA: TGTGCCAGCAGTTTCGGGTATAGTATAGCCAAAAACATTCAGTACTTC. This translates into CASSFGYSIAKNIQYF.

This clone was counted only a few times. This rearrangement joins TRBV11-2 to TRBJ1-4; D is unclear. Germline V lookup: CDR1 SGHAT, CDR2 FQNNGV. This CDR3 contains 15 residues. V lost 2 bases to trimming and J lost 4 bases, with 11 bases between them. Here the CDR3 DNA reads TGTGCCAGCAGCTTATCTTGGAGCGGTAATGAAAAACTGTTTTTT. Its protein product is CASSLSWSGNEKLFF.

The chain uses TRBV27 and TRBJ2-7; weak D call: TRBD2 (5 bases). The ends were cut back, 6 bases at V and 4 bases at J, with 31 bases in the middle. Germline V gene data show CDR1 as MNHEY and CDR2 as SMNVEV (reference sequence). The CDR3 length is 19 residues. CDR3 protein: CASSHPEGPELKAPYEQYF. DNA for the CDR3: TGTGCCAGCAGCCATCCTGAGGGCCCCGAGCTTAAGGCTCCGTACGAGCAGTACTTC.